Listed here are 4 T cell receptor beta chains from one sample, sequenced in a study of technical replicates of blood from a handful of donors. The data were produced by immunoSEQ multiplex PCR, yet TCRdb's version contains in-frame clones alone and is incomplete. The table has roughly 64,000 clones, 75% to 90% seen once. Input material: PBMCs. These TCRs come from a human donor in good health. Some clones in this sample may be carry-over from other donors' samples.

The chain is built from TRBV5-1 and TRBJ2-2; the match to TRBD2 covers 7 bases. CDR3 length equals 15 residues. Germline assignment: CDR1 SGHRS and CDR2 YFSETQ. V was clipped by 4 bases and J by 6 bases; unmatched bases: 9. This CDR3 reads CASSLGLDSSGELFF. The CDR3 DNA reads as TGCGCCAGCAGCCTCGGACTAGATTCCTCCGGGGAGCTGTTTTTT. Drawing the rest from reference TRBV5-1 and TRBJ2-2, the complete variable domain is KAGVTQTPRYLIKTRGQQVTLSCSPISGHRSVSWYQQTPGQGLQFLFEYFSETQRNKGNFPGRFSGRQFSNSRSEMNVSTLELGDSALYLCASSLGLDSSGELFFGEGSRLTVL.

DNA of the CDR3: TGTGCCAGCAGTTCCCCACAGGACCCGGATGGCTACACCTTC. Translation: CASSSPQDPDGYTF. This sequence joins TRBV27 and TRBJ1-2; tentative D call: TRBD1 (5 bases). Trimming removed 4 bases at V and 6 bases at J, with 15 bases between. The CDR3 spans 14 residues. Germline values: CDR1 MNHEY, CDR2 SMNVEV (reference sequence).

For the CDR3, the DNA is TGTGCCAGCAGCCAAACAGGGGTCTATGGCTACACCTTC. Its translation is CASSQTGVYGYTF. The V gene is TRBV5-6, the J gene TRBJ1-2, with TRBD1 matching 7 bases. Germline V gene sequence: CDR1 SGHDT, CDR2 YYEEEE. The CDR3 spans 13 residues. Trimming removed 4 bases from V and 4 bases from J; junction bases left unmatched: 4.

The V call is TRBV4-2, the J call TRBJ1-2; D is unclear. The CDR3 totals 13 residues. The V end lost 0 bases, the J end lost 8 bases, and 10 bases lay between the germline ends. The V gene's germline CDR1 is LGHNA and CDR2 YNFKEQ. CDR3 amino acids: CASSQDMTRGYTF. DNA of the CDR3: TGTGCCAGCAGCCAAGATATGACGAGGGGCTACACCTTC.